This T cell receptor (beta chain) was sequenced for a study of glioma-infiltrating T cells. TCR alpha and beta CDR3 regions were amplified from RNA using iRepertoire nested multiplex PCR. TCRdb re-called the multiplex PCR reads through MiXCR, storing one row per CDR3 protein. The sample consists of 300,000 to 450,000 distinct CDR3 sequences, less than 50% of them appearing once. Worth noting for this clonotype: A much bigger clone sits one base away, suggesting this may be a read error.

V was trimmed by 9 bases and J by 4 bases, leaving 22 bases between them. In germline, CDR1 is MDHEN, CDR2 SYDVKM. There are 16 residues in the CDR3. This TCR came from a human donor with low-grade glioma or glioblastoma, undergoing nonglioma brain surgery, or in good health (not recorded which). V gene TRBV28 combines with J gene TRBJ1-3; TRBD1 might be the D (6 bases). Sequenced input: glioma tissue, nonneoplastic brain tissue, or PBMCs (not recorded which). The chain's CDR3 is CARTPLLRQGGNTIYF. CDR3 sequence (DNA): TGTGCCAGAACCCCTCTTCTGCGGCAGGGGGGAAACACCATATATTTT.